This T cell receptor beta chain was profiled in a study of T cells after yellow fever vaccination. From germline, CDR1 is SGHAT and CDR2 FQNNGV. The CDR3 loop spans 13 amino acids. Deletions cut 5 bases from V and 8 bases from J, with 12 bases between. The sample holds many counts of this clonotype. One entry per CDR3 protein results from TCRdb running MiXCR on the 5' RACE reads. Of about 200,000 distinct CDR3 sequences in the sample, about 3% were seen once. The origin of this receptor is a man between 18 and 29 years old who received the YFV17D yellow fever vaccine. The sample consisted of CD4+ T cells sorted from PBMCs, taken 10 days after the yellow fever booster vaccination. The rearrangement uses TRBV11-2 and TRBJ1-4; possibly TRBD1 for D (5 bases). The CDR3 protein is CASSVTGWEKLFF. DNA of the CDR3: TGTGCCAGCAGCGTAACAGGTTGGGAAAAACTGTTTTTT.